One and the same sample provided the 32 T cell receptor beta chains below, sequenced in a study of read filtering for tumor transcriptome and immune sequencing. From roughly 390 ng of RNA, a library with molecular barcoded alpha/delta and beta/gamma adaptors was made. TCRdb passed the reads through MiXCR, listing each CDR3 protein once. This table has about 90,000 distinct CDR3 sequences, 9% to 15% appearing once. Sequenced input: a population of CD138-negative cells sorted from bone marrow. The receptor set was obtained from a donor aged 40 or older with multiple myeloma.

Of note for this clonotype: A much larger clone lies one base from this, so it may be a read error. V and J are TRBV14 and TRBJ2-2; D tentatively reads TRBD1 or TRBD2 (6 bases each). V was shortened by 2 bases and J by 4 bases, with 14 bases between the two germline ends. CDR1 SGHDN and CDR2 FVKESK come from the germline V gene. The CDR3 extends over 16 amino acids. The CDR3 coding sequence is TGTGCCAGCAGCCAAAACGTCCCGGGGGCCACCGGGGAGCTGTTTTTT. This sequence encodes CASSQNVPGATGELFF.

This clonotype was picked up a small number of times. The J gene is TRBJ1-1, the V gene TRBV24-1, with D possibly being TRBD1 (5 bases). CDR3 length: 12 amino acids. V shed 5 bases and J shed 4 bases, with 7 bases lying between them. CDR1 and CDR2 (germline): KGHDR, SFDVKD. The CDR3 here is CATSGDSTEAFF. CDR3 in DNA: TGTGCCACCAGTGGGGACTCCACTGAAGCTTTCTTT.

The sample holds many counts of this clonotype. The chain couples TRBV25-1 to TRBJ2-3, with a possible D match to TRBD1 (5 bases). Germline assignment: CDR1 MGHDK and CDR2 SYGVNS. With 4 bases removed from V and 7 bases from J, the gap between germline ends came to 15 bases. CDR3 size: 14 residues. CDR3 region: CASSGTGPGHTQYF. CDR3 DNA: TGTGCCAGCAGTGGAACAGGACCAGGCCATACGCAGTATTTT.

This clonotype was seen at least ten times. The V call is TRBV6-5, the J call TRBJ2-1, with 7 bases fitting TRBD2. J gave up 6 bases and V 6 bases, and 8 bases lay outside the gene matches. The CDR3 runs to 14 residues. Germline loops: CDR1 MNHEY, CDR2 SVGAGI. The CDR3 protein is CASSPPGGRNEQFF. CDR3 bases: TGTGCCAGCAGCCCCCCGGGGGGACGCAATGAGCAGTTCTTC.

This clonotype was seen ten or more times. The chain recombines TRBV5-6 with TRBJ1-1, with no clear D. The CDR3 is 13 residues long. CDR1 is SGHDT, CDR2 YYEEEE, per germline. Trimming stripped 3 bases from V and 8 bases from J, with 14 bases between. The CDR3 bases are TGTGCCAGCAGCTGGCTCGGGAGCGACGAAGCTTTCTTT. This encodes CASSWLGSDEAFF.

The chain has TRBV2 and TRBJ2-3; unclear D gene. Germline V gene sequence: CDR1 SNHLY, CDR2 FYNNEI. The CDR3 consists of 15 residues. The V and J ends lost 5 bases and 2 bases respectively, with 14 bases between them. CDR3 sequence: CASSRIPAVTDTQYF. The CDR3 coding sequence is TGTGCCAGCAGTCGGATTCCGGCGGTCACAGATACGCAGTATTTT. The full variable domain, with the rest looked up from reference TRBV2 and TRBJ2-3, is EPEVTQTPSHQVTQMGQEVILRCVPISNHLYFYWYRQILGQKVEFLVSFYNNEISEKSEIFDDQFSVERPDGSNFTLKIRSTKLEDSAMYFCASSRIPAVTDTQYFGPGTRLTVL.

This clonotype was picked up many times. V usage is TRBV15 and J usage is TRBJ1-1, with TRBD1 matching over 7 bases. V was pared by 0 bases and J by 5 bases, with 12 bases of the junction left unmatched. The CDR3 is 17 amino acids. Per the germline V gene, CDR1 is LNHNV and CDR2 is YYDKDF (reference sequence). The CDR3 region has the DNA TGTGCCACCAGCAGAGAGGGGGCAGGGGGACGGGCGACTGAAGCTTTCTTT. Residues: CATSREGAGGRATEAFF. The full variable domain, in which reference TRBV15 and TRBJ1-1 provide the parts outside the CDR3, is DAMVIQNPRYQVTQFGKPVTLSCSQTLNHNVMYWYQQKSSQAPKLLFHYYDKDFNNEADTPDNFQSRRPNTSFCFLDIRSPGLGDTAMYLCATSREGAGGRATEAFFGQGTRLTVV.

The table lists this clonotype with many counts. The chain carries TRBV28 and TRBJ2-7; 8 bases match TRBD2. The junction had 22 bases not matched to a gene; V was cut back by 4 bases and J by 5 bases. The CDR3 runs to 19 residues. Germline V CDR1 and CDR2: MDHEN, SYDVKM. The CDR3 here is CASSSPLVPSSGNVHEQYF. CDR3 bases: TGTGCCAGCAGTTCCCCGCTAGTCCCCAGTAGCGGGAACGTCCACGAGCAGTACTTC.

The CDR3 protein is CASSPSGTSGRAHEQFF. CDR3 bases: TGCGCCAGCAGTCCTTCCGGGACTAGCGGGAGGGCCCATGAGCAGTTCTTC. V is TRBV5-1 and J is TRBJ2-1, with 16 nucleotides matching TRBD2. Germline V gene lookup returns CDR1 SGHRS and CDR2 YFSETQ. After removal of 5 bases from V and 8 bases from J, the junction contained 10 bases not matched to a gene. The CDR3 sequence is 17 residues long. Complete variable domain (other parts from reference TRBV5-1 and TRBJ2-1): KAGVTQTPRYLIKTRGQQVTLSCSPISGHRSVSWYQQTPGQGLQFLFEYFSETQRNKGNFPGRFSGRQFSNSRSEMNVSTLELGDSALYLCASSPSGTSGRAHEQFFGPGTRLTVL.

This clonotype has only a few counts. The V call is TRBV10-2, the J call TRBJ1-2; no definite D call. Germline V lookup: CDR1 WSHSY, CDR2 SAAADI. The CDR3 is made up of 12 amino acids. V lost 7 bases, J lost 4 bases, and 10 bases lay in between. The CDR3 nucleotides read TGCGCCAGCATGCAGGACGCCTATGGCTACACCTTC. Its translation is CASMQDAYGYTF.

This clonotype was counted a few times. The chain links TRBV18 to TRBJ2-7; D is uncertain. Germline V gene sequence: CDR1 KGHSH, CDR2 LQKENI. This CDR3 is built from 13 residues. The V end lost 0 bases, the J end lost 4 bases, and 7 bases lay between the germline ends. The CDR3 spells CASSPPSKYEQYF. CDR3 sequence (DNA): TGTGCCAGCTCACCACCGAGCAAGTACGAGCAGTACTTC.

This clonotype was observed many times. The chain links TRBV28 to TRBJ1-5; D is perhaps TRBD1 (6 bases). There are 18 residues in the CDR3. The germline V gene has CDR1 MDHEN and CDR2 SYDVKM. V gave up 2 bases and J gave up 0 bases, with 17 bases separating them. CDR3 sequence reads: CASSLVGGMFDSNQPQHF. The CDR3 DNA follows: TGTGCCAGCAGTTTAGTTGGGGGCATGTTCGATAGCAATCAGCCCCAGCATTTT.

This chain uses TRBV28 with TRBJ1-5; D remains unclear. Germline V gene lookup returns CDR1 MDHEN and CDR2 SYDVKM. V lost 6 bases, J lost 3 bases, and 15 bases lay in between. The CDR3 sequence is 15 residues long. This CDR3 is CASSPAQAINQPQHF. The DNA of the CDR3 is TGTGCCAGCAGCCCTGCCCAGGCGATCAATCAGCCCCAGCATTTT.

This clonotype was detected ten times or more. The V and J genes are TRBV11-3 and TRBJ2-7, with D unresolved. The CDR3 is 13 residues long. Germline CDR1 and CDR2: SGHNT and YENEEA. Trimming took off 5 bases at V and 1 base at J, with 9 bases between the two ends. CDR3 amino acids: CASSPSWSYEQYF. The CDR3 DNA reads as TGTGCCAGCAGCCCATCTTGGTCCTACGAGCAGTACTTC. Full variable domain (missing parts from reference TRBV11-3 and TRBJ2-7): EAGVVQSPRYKIIEKKQPVAFWCNPISGHNTLYWYLQNLGQGPELLIRYENEEAVDDSQLPKDRFSAERLKGVDSTLKIQPAELGDSAVYLCASSPSWSYEQYFGPGTRLTVT.

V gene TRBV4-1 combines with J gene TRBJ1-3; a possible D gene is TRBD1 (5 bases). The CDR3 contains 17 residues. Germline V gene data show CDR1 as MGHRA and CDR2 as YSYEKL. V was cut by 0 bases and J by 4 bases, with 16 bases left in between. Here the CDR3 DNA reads TGCGCCAGCAGCCAAGAAGGGGCCGGGACTTTCGGAAACACCATATATTTT. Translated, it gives CASSQEGAGTFGNTIYF.

Here the CDR3 DNA reads TGTGCCAGCAGCGTCCTCCCGGGACAGGGCCCCCAAGAGACCCAGTACTTC. Translation gives CASSVLPGQGPQETQYF. The chain recombines TRBV11-2 with TRBJ2-5, with TRBD1 matching over 9 bases. The V and J ends lost 5 bases and 1 base, in that order; junction bases with no gene match: 11. Germline lookup yields CDR1 SGHAT and CDR2 FQNNGV. There are 17 residues in the CDR3.

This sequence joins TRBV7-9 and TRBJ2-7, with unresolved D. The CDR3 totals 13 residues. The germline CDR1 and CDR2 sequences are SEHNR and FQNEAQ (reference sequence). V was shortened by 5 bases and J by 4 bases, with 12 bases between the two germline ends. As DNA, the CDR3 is TGTGCCAGCAGCCCCGGACCTGAGTACGAGCAGTACTTC. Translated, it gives CASSPGPEYEQYF.

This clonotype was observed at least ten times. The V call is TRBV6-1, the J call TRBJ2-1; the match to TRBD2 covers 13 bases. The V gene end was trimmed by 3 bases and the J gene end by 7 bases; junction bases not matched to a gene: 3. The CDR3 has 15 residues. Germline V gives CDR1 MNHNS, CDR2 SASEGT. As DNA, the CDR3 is TGTGCCAGCAGTGAGGGGACTAGCGGGACTAATGAGCAGTTCTTC. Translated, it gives CASSEGTSGTNEQFF.

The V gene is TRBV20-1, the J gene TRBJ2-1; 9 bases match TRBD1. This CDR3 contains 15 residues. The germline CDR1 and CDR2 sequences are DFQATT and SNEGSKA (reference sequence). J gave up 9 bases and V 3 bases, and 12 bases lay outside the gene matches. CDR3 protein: CSASRSPGQGREQFF. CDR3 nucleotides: TGCAGTGCTAGCAGATCGCCGGGACAGGGTCGTGAGCAGTTCTTC.

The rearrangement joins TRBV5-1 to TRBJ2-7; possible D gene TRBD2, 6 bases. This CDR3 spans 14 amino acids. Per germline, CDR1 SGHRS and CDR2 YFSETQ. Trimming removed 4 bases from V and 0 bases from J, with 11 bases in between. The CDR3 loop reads CASSRVADSYEQYF. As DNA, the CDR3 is TGCGCCAGCAGCCGGGTAGCGGACTCCTACGAGCAGTACTTC.

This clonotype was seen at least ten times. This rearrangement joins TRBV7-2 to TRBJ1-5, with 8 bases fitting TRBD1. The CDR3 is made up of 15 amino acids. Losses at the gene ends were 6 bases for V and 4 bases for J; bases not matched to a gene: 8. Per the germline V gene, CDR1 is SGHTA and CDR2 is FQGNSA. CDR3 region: CASRAGGLDNQPQHF. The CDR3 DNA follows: TGTGCCAGCAGGGCAGGGGGCTTGGATAATCAGCCCCAGCATTTT.

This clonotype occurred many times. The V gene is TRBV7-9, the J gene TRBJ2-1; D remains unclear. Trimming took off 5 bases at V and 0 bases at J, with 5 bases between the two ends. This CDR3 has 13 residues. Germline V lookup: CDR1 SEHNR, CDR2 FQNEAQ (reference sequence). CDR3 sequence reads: CASSPSSYNEQFF. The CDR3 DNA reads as TGTGCCAGCAGCCCCAGCTCCTACAATGAGCAGTTCTTC.

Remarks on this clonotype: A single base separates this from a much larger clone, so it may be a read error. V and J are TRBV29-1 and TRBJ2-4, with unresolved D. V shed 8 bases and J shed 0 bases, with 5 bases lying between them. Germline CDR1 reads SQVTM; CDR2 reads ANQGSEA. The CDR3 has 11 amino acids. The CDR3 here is CSCIAKNIQYF. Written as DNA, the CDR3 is TGCAGCTGCATAGCCAAAAACATTCAGTACTTC. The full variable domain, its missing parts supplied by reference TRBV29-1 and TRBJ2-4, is SAVISQKPSRDICQRGTSLTIQCQVDSQVTMMFWYRQQPGQSLTLIATANQGSEATYESGFVIDKFPISRPNLTFSTLTVSNMSPEDSSIYLCSCIAKNIQYFGAGTRLSVL.

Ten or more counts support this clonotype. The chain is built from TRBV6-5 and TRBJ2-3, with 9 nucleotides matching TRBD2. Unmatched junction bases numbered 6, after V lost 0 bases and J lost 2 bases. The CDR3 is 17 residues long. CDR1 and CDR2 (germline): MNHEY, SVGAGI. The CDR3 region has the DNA TGTGCCAGCAGTTACTCAGATGCGGGAGGGTACACAGATACGCAGTATTTT. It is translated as CASSYSDAGGYTDTQYF.

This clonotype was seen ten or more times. The CDR3 is CASSAGAYEQYF. The CDR3 region has the DNA TGTGCCAGCAGCGCGGGAGCTTACGAGCAGTACTTC. The chain combines TRBV5-5 with TRBJ2-7; TRBD2 matches at 7 bases. The CDR3 runs 12 residues. V lost 4 bases and J lost 4; bases outside the gene matches: 2. Germline CDR1 is SGHKS and CDR2 is YYEKEE (reference sequence).

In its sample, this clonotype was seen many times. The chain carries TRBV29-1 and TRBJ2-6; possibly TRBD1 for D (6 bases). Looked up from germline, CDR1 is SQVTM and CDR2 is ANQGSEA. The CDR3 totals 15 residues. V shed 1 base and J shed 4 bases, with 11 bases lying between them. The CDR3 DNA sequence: TGCAGCGTTGAAGCGCCAGGGGCCGGGGCCAACGTCCTGACTTTC. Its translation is CSVEAPGAGANVLTF.

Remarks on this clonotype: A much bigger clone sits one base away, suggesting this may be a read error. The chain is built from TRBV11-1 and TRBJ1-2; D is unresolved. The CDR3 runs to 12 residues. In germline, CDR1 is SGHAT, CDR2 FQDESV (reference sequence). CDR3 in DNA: TGTGCCAGCAGTTGGGCCGACTATTGCTACACCTTC. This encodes CASSWADYCYTF. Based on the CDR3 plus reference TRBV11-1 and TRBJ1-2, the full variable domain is EAEVAQSPRYKITEKSQAVAFWCDPISGHATLYWYRQILGQGPELLVQFQDESVVDDSQLPKDRFSAERLKGVDSTLKIQPAELGDSAMYLCASSWADYCYTFGSGTRLTVV.

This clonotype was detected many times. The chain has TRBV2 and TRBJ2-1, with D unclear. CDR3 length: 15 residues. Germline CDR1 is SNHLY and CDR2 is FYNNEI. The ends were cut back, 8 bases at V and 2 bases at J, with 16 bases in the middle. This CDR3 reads CASQPRGGTYNEQFF. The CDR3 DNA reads TGTGCCAGCCAACCGCGCGGCGGTACCTACAATGAGCAGTTCTTC.

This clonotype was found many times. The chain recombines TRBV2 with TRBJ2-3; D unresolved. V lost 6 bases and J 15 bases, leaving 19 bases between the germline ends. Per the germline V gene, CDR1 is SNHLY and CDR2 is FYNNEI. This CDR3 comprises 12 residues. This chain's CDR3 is CASSPQQELSYF. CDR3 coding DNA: TGTGCCAGCAGCCCGCAACAAGAATTGAGCTATTTT.

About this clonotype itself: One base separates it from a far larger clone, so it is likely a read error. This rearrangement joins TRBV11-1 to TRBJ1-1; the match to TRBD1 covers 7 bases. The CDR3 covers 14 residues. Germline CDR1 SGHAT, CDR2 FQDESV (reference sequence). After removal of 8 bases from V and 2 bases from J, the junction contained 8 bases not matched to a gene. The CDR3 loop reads CASCPRQGNTEAFF. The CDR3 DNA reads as TGTGCCAGCTGCCCGAGACAGGGTAACACTGAAGCTTTCTTT.

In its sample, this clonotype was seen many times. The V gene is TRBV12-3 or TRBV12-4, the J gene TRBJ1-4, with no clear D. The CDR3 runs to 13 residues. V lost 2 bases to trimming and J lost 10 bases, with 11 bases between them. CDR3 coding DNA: TGTGCCAGCAGTTTACTGGGAAGCGGAAAACTGTTTTTT. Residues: CASSLLGSGKLFF.

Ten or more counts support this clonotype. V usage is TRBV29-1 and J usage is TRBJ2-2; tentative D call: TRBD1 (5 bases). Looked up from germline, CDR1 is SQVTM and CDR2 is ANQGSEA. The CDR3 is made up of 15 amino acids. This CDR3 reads CSAQGWNGGTGELFF. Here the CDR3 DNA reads TGCAGTGCCCAGGGCTGGAATGGTGGGACCGGGGAGCTGTTTTTT.